The source of this TCR beta chain is a study of blood T cell repertoires in COVID-19. For the study at large: Sites across the United States, Italy and Spain contributed samples from acute and convalescent COVID-19.

Sequencing used immunoSEQ multiplex PCR; TCRdb keeps in-frame clones, though not all of them. The table shows approximately 300,000 clones, with around 90% occurring only once. Participant age was roughly 18 to 90 years, and participants resided in roughly 25 US areas. Cohorts were determined from participant-reported clinical history. Trimming removed 1 base at V and 1 base at J, with 12 bases between. The CDR3 has 16 amino acids. The germline V gene encodes CDR1 SEHNR and CDR2 FQNEAQ (reference sequence). The rearrangement uses TRBV7-9 and TRBJ2-3; possible D gene TRBD1, 6 bases. Sequencing was carried out using PBMCs or T cells enriched from blood (not recorded which). This TCR came from a woman between 25 and 40 years old who had recovered from COVID-19. The CDR3 here is CASSLGTGLGTDTQYF. CDR3 DNA: TGTGCCAGCAGCTTAGGCACAGGGCTTGGCACAGATACGCAGTATTTT.